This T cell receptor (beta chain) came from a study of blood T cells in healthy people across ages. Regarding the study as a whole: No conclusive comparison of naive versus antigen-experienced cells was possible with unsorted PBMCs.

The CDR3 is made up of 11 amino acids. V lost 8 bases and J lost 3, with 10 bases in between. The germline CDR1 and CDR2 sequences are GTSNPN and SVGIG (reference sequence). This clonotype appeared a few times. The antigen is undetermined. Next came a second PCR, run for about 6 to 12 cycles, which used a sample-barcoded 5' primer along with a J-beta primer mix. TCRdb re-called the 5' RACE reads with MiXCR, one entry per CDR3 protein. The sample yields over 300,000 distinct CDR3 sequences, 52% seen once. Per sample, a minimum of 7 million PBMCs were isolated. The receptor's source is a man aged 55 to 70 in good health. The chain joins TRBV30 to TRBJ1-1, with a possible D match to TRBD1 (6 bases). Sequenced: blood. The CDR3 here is CAVTGYTEAFF. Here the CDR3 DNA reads TGTGCCGTCACAGGGTACACTGAAGCTTTCTTT.